This TCR beta chain was captured by sequencing in a study of OX40 agonist ivuxolimab in advanced cancers. About the investigation overall: Ivuxolimab was a fully human IgG2 agonistic monoclonal antibody targeting the costimulatory receptor OX40 (CD134). Intravenous ivuxolimab was administered to patients every 2 weeks at six dose levels: 0.01, 0.1, 0.3, 1.5, 3 and 10 mg/kg. Of the approximately 54 dose-escalation patients, hepatocellular carcinoma was present in approximately 20, melanoma in approximately 15, renal cell carcinoma in 9 and head and neck cancer in 9. In the dose-escalation cohort, 82.7% of patients were male, and the mean age was approximately 55 years, with a range of roughly 23 to 85. Prior anti-PD-1, anti-PD-L1 or anti-CTLA-4 therapy was permitted, and checkpoint inhibitors had been received by more than 35% of dose-escalation patients. Partial responses were achieved by three dose-escalation patients, of whom one had hepatocellular carcinoma and two had cutaneous melanoma. Peripheral TCRbeta sequencing aimed to test whether ivuxolimab altered TCR sequence diversity and caused clonal T-cell expansion. The paper describes the monotherapy dose-escalation part (N ≈ 52 patients) of the phase I trial of ivuxolimab.

Overall study outcomes, separate from this receptor: In the 0.1-3.0 mg/kg groups, partial responders were among the patients with the lowest normalized peripheral clonal expansion, particularly in CD8+ T cells. At doses of 0.1 to 3.0 mg/kg, clonal expansion of both CD4+ and CD8+ blood T cells was observed from baseline to week 6. After ivuxolimab, expanded clones were on average more numerous among CD8+ T cells than among CD4+ T cells. Low levels of normalized T-cell clonal expansion were also shown by some nonresponding patients. Antigen specificity was not determined for the clonally expanded peripheral T cells.

The trial excluded patients who had a history of autoimmune disease or who were on systemic immunosuppression. In every dose cohort, peripheral blood was drawn for TCR sequencing at baseline, cycle 4 day 1, and cycle 7 day 1. Samples came from an open-label, multicenter, first-in-human phase I dose-escalation trial of ivuxolimab. Adults with locally advanced or metastatic melanoma, renal cell, hepatocellular, or head and neck squamous cell carcinoma were enrolled in the trial. Before TCR sequencing, CD4+ and CD8+ T cells were separately sorted from peripheral blood. Genomic DNA was isolated from the sorted cells so that the TCRbeta CDR3 region could be sequenced. The immunoSEQ Assay was used to sequence the TCRbeta CDR3 regions. TCRdb retrieved this table from immuneACCESS and kept in-frame rearrangements only. Not all clones are present; in checked studies, unresolved V genes account for under half, and no reason is known for the remainder. The sample table contains 70,000 or so clones; only one count was recorded for about 90% of them. The ten most abundant clones make up over 9.5% of the sample.

In the case of this clone: Its antigen specificity is not known. The input lacks base qualities; no much larger clone sits a single base away.

From the cysteine up to the phenylalanine, the CDR3 has a length of 12 residues. Only the CDR3 portion is preserved as DNA: 36 bases, with reading frame beginning at the first base. Trimming at the junction amounts to 0 bases on V and 4 bases on J, and the germline ends lie 2 bases apart. CDR1 and CDR2, per the germline V gene, are ENHRY and SYGVKD. Sequenced material: CD4+ or CD8+ T cells sorted from blood, taken in a trial of the OX40 agonist ivuxolimab. The source is an adult with an advanced solid tumor such as melanoma, head and neck, liver or kidney cancer. Recombination joined TRBV10-3 with TRBJ2-3, with the D gene call left open. The DNA sequence is as follows: TGTGCCATCAGTGAGTCGTCAGATACGCAGTATTTT. Its amino acids are CAISESSDTQYF.